This is a list of T cell receptor beta chains from one sample in a study of T cell responses to AZD1222 COVID-19 vaccine. TCRdb's copy holds only in-frame clones and misses some; the assay was immunoSEQ multiplex PCR. The sample includes about 54,000 clones, roughly 85% of them seen just once. The source was peripheral blood, collected on day 0 of AZD1222 vaccination. The origin of the receptors is an adult in good health. CDR3s include the opening cysteine and the closing phenylalanine or tryptophan. The order of the fields is J gene, CDR3 length, V gene, CDR3 protein.

TRBJ1-5,16,TRBV19,CASTIGLNRGFQPQHF
TRBJ2-3,19,TRBV3-1/TRBV3-2,CASSQPGQDSLSSTDTQYF
TRBJ1-1,15,TRBV7-2,CASSLARGMNTEAFF
TRBJ1-1,16,TRBV15,CATNPVEGGLNTEAFF
TRBJ1-5,17,TRBV28,CASRSPDSFTSNQPQHF
TRBJ1-3,14,TRBV29-1,CSEDPPRGWDTIYF
TRBJ1-5,13,TRBV28,CASRDTQGQPQHF
TRBJ1-4,16,TRBV28,CASGAARSATNEKLFF
TRBJ1-4,16,TRBV4-1,CASSQDPGVANEKLFF
TRBJ2-1,14,TRBV5-1,CASSLGYEGGEQFF
TRBJ2-3,17,TRBV19,CASSIDPAGAGARTQYF
TRBJ2-1,12,TRBV19,CATGGDYNEQFF
TRBJ2-7,13,TRBV9,CASSPFLKGEQYF
TRBJ2-2,12,TRBV19,CASSQNTGELFF
TRBJ1-2,15,TRBV19,CASSLGTELYYGYTF
TRBJ1-4,15,TRBV30,CAWSATTGIGEKLFF
TRBJ1-5,15,TRBV5-1,CASSFDLSMGQPQHF
TRBJ1-3,14,TRBV10-3,CAISVDRGGNTIYF
TRBJ1-1,14,TRBV5-1,CASSLAGGYTEAFF
TRBJ2-5,15,TRBV5-1,CASSFGPGDQETQYF
TRBJ2-6,14,TRBV11-2,CASSLDSGANVLTF
TRBJ1-1,14,TRBV19,CASSIGLMNTEAFF
TRBJ2-7,14,TRBV19,CASSPGQSSYEQYF
TRBJ1-5,15,TRBV7-9,CASSSTGGPQQPQHF
TRBJ2-7,14,TRBV27,CASRLAGTAGEQYF
TRBJ2-7,15,TRBV28,CASSLFGQGAGEQYF
TRBJ2-5,14,TRBV5-4,CASSLGGLQETQYF
TRBJ2-1,15,TRBV7-9,CASGTGSGAYNEQFF
TRBJ1-4,13,TRBV6-5,CASRSNGEGKLFF
TRBJ2-7,14,TRBV19,CASMQGRDSYEQYF
TRBJ2-7,14,TRBV27,CASSLRLSSYEQYF
TRBJ2-2,14,TRBV6-2/TRBV6-3,CASSFSGHTGELFF
TRBJ2-1,11,TRBV14,CASSGYNEQFF
TRBJ1-1,12,TRBV20-1,CSASGTNTEAFF
TRBJ2-1,16,TRBV10-1,CASSDGDWTYYNEQFF
TRBJ1-1,14,TRBV28,CASSLDLTGLEAFF
TRBJ1-6,14,TRBV7-2,CASSFDPYGGPLHF
TRBJ2-6,17,TRBV10-2,CASSEGDSSAGANVLTF
TRBJ1-1,11,TRBV6-6,CASSLFTEAFF
TRBJ1-2,17,TRBV5-1,CASSLGARTVLNYGYTF
TRBJ2-5,16,TRBV5-4,CASSLGLAGNQETQYF
TRBJ2-4,16,TRBV21-1,CASSWGTWLAKNIQYF
TRBJ1-3,14,TRBV5-1,CASSLAGTGNTIYF
TRBJ1-2,13,TRBV19,CASTPGQGLGYTF
TRBJ1-3,15,TRBV11-1,CASSPREFSGNTIYF
TRBJ2-1,13,TRBV12-3/TRBV12-4,CASSSGRANEQFF
TRBJ2-3,13,TRBV24-1,CATQDGDTDTQYF
TRBJ1-5,14,TRBV2,CASRTGSTNQPQHF